The 8 T cell receptor beta chains below were found in one sample sequenced in a study of T cell repertoires in cytomegalovirus infection. A single record per CDR3 protein comes from TCRdb applying MiXCR to the reads. The profile covers more than 500,000 distinct CDR3 sequences, with 16% appearing a single time and around 25% taken by the ten largest. Material for sequencing was CD8+ T cells from PBMCs. The receptors originated from a human donor in good health (CMV status not recorded). Some clones in this sample may be carry-over from other donors' samples.

This clonotype was counted many times. The genes are TRBV7-9 and TRBJ2-3, with 7 nucleotides matching TRBD1. The CDR3 loop spans 17 amino acids. Trimming removed 5 bases from V and 2 bases from J; junction bases left unmatched: 13. Germline CDR1 and CDR2: SEHNR and FQNEAQ (reference sequence). This CDR3 reads CASSPKTTGVNTDTQYF. The CDR3 coding sequence is TGTGCCAGCAGCCCAAAAACTACAGGGGTGAACACAGATACGCAGTATTTT.

This clonotype was observed at least ten times. V usage is TRBV6-5 and J usage is TRBJ1-5; perhaps TRBD1 as D (6 bases). The germline V gene encodes CDR1 MNHEY and CDR2 SVGAGI. Trimming stripped 2 bases from V and 2 bases from J, with 13 bases between. There are 16 residues in the CDR3. The CDR3 sequence: CASSYPFNRGNQPQHF. The DNA of the CDR3 is TGTGCCAGCAGTTACCCCTTTAACAGGGGCAATCAGCCCCAGCATTTT.

Remarks on this clonotype: The germline gene is not matched at one end of the junction; a read error may be the cause. The chain links TRBV11-2 to TRBJ1-6; D may be TRBD1 (5 bases). Germline V gene lookup returns CDR1 SGHAT and CDR2 FQNNGV. The CDR3 loop spans 18 amino acids. The CDR3 region is CASSLVPAAGGDNSLLHF. DNA of the CDR3: TGTGCCAGCAGCTTGGTCCCGGCGGCGGGGGGGGATAATTCACTCCTCCACTTT.

About this clonotype: This clone may be a read error of a much larger clone one base away. The chain couples TRBV19 to TRBJ1-1; no firm D call. This CDR3 comprises 16 residues. The V and J ends lost 2 bases and 2 bases respectively, with 15 bases between them. Looked up from germline, CDR1 is LNHDA and CDR2 is SQIVND (reference sequence). The CDR3 bases are TGTGCCAGTAGTATATCTTGGCAGGCCTTTAACACTGAAGCTTTCTTT. As protein: CASSISWQAFNTEAFF. The full variable domain, in which reference TRBV19 and TRBJ1-1 provide the parts outside the CDR3, is DGGITQSPKYLFRKEGQNVTLSCEQNLNHDAMYWYRQDPGQGLRLIYYSQIVNDFQKGDIAEGYSVSREKKESFPLTVTSAQKNPTAFYLCASSISWQAFNTEAFFGQGTRLTVV.

This clonotype was observed a few times. The rearrangement links TRBV4-1 to TRBJ1-1; D not resolved. The germline V and J ends were trimmed by 1 base and 5 bases, with 14 bases remaining between them. This CDR3 contains 15 residues. Germline loops: CDR1 MGHRA, CDR2 YSYEKL. CDR3 in DNA: TGCGCCAGCAGCCAAGGGTCCGACGGGTGGACTGAAGCTTTCTTT. Translating it yields CASSQGSDGWTEAFF.

This clonotype was found a few times. The genes are TRBV19 and TRBJ2-1; D is unresolved. Per the germline V gene, CDR1 is LNHDA and CDR2 is SQIVND (reference sequence). With 3 bases removed from V and 5 bases from J, the gap between germline ends came to 17 bases. The CDR3 loop spans 16 amino acids. The CDR3 here is CASSMANGAWNNEQFF. DNA for the CDR3: TGTGCCAGTAGTATGGCGAACGGAGCTTGGAACAATGAGCAGTTCTTC.

This clonotype came up a few times. J is TRBJ2-7 and V is TRBV6-2 or TRBV6-3; D unresolved. Germline CDR1 is MNHEY and CDR2 is SVGEGT. The CDR3 has 15 amino acids. V was trimmed by 2 bases and J by 4 bases, leaving 15 bases between them. The CDR3 reads CASSYGIRNRYEQYF. CDR3 nucleotides: TGTGCCAGCAGTTACGGTATTCGGAATCGGTACGAGCAGTACTTC.

This clonotype was counted ten times or more. This chain joins TRBV7-3 and TRBJ2-3, with TRBD2 as a possible D gene (5 bases). Per germline, CDR1 SGHTA and CDR2 FQGTGA. The CDR3 is 15 amino acids. Trimming removed 8 bases from V and 3 bases from J, with 18 bases in between. The CDR3 DNA sequence: TGTGCCAGCGGGGTGTCGGGATCAGCGACAGATACGCAGTATTTT. It specifies CASGVSGSATDTQYF.